This is a list of T cell receptor beta chains from one sample in a study of blood T cell repertoires in COVID-19. The assay was immunoSEQ multiplex PCR, and TCRdb's table has in-frame clones only and misses some. The repertoire consists of approximately 42,000 clones, with about 70% occurring once and the leading ten covering 50% to 75%. Material: peripheral blood. The receptors were sampled from a man older than 75 with acute or convalescent COVID-19. CDR3s include the opening cysteine and the closing phenylalanine or tryptophan. Fields, in order: J gene, clone size, V gene, D gene, CDR3 protein, CDR3 DNA. A D gene is named only where the DNA matches it firmly. Only some rows state a clone size, as once, few, many or a class for expanded clones.

J gene: TRBJ2-3; clone size: few; V gene: TRBV7-9; D gene: .; CDR3 protein: CASSLTQRDTQYF; CDR3 DNA: TGTGCCAGCAGCTTAACTCAAAGAGATACGCAGTATTTT
J gene: TRBJ2-7; clone size: .; V gene: TRBV12-3/TRBV12-4; D gene: .; CDR3 protein: CASSPQGFEQYF; CDR3 DNA: TGTGCCAGCAGTCCTCAGGGATTTGAGCAGTACTTC
J gene: TRBJ1-1; clone size: .; V gene: TRBV19; D gene: TRBD1; CDR3 protein: CASSMRGLGEAFF; CDR3 DNA: TGTGCCAGTAGTATGAGGGGGCTTGGTGAAGCTTTCTTT
J gene: TRBJ2-1; clone size: .; V gene: TRBV6-2/TRBV6-3; D gene: .; CDR3 protein: CASSYGQSSYNEQFF; CDR3 DNA: TGTGCCAGCAGTTACGGGCAGAGCTCCTACAATGAGCAGTTCTTC
J gene: TRBJ1-5; clone size: few; V gene: TRBV7-2; D gene: TRBD1; CDR3 protein: CASSSGQGGQPQHF; CDR3 DNA: TGTGCCAGCAGCTCCGGACAGGGCGGCCAGCCCCAGCATTTT
J gene: TRBJ2-7; clone size: .; V gene: TRBV10-3; D gene: TRBD2; CDR3 protein: CAGSSGSSYEQYF; CDR3 DNA: TGTGCCGGCTCTAGCGGGAGCTCCTACGAGCAGTACTTC
J gene: TRBJ2-7; clone size: .; V gene: TRBV6-2/TRBV6-3; D gene: TRBD2; CDR3 protein: CASSLSGGSFYEQYF; CDR3 DNA: TGTGCCAGCAGCCTCTCGGGCGGGAGTTTCTACGAGCAGTACTTC
J gene: TRBJ1-2; clone size: .; V gene: TRBV4-2; D gene: .; CDR3 protein: CASSLAGGYTF; CDR3 DNA: TGTGCCAGCAGCCTAGCTGGGGGCTACACCTTC
J gene: TRBJ2-3; clone size: .; V gene: TRBV7-2; D gene: TRBD2; CDR3 protein: CASSPGTSGTKYF; CDR3 DNA: TGTGCCAGCAGCCCAGGGACTAGCGGGACCAAGTATTTT
J gene: TRBJ2-1; clone size: .; V gene: TRBV30; D gene: .; CDR3 protein: CAWTEQLNEQFF; CDR3 DNA: TGTGCCTGGACGGAGCAACTCAATGAGCAGTTCTTC
J gene: TRBJ2-2; clone size: many; V gene: TRBV15; D gene: TRBD1; CDR3 protein: CATSPRDSRRELFF; CDR3 DNA: TGTGCCACCAGCCCCCGGGACAGCCGGCGGGAGCTGTTTTTT
J gene: TRBJ2-3; clone size: .; V gene: TRBV7-3; D gene: TRBD1; CDR3 protein: CASSLGGQGLDTQYF; CDR3 DNA: TGTGCCAGCAGCTTAGGGGGACAGGGTCTAGATACGCAGTATTTT
J gene: TRBJ2-2; clone size: few; V gene: TRBV9; D gene: .; CDR3 protein: CASSPFLLGGELFF; CDR3 DNA: TGTGCCAGCAGCCCCTTCCTACTAGGCGGGGAGCTGTTTTTT
J gene: TRBJ2-3; clone size: many; V gene: TRBV2; D gene: .; CDR3 protein: CASRDNTDTQYF; CDR3 DNA: TGTGCCAGCAGGGACAACACAGATACGCAGTATTTT
J gene: TRBJ2-7; clone size: .; V gene: TRBV7-2; D gene: TRBD2; CDR3 protein: CASSLVAGWRTYEQYF; CDR3 DNA: TGTGCCAGCAGCCTAGTAGCGGGATGGAGGACCTACGAGCAGTACTTC
J gene: TRBJ2-1; clone size: .; V gene: TRBV5-1; D gene: .; CDR3 protein: CASSLTNEQFF; CDR3 DNA: TGCGCCAGCAGCTTGACTAATGAGCAGTTCTTC
J gene: TRBJ2-3; clone size: .; V gene: TRBV5-1; D gene: .; CDR3 protein: CASSLSYGAPTDTQYF; CDR3 DNA: TGCGCCAGCAGCTTGTCTTACGGTGCTCCCACAGATACGCAGTATTTT
J gene: TRBJ2-7; clone size: few; V gene: TRBV7-9; D gene: .; CDR3 protein: CASSLIPWAALTKGDEQYF; CDR3 DNA: TGTGCCAGCAGCTTAATTCCCTGGGCAGCCCTAACCAAGGGGGACGAGCAGTACTTC
J gene: TRBJ2-3; clone size: .; V gene: TRBV7-9; D gene: .; CDR3 protein: CASSLGWGPTDTQYF; CDR3 DNA: TGTGCCAGCAGCTTAGGCTGGGGCCCCACAGATACGCAGTATTTT
J gene: TRBJ2-2; clone size: .; V gene: TRBV5-4; D gene: TRBD2; CDR3 protein: CASSRTSGSTGELFF; CDR3 DNA: TGTGCCAGCAGCCGGACTAGCGGGTCGACCGGGGAGCTGTTTTTT
J gene: TRBJ1-2; clone size: many; V gene: TRBV12-3/TRBV12-4; D gene: .; CDR3 protein: CASSLGRGYGYTF; CDR3 DNA: TGTGCCAGCAGTTTAGGGAGGGGCTATGGCTACACCTTC
J gene: TRBJ1-1; clone size: .; V gene: TRBV19; D gene: .; CDR3 protein: CASSIGDILAEAFF; CDR3 DNA: TGTGCCAGTAGTATCGGAGATATCTTAGCTGAAGCTTTCTTT
J gene: TRBJ2-6; clone size: once; V gene: TRBV11-3; D gene: TRBD2; CDR3 protein: CASSRGGSGANVLTF; CDR3 DNA: TGTGCCAGCAGCCGGGGGGGCTCTGGGGCCAACGTCCTGACTTTC
J gene: TRBJ1-2; clone size: .; V gene: TRBV28; D gene: TRBD1; CDR3 protein: CASSLLDRERVRGYTF; CDR3 DNA: TGTGCCAGCAGTTTACTGGACAGGGAACGGGTACGCGGCTACACCTTC
J gene: TRBJ2-3; clone size: .; V gene: TRBV5-1; D gene: .; CDR3 protein: CASSLEVGSTDTQYF; CDR3 DNA: TGCGCCAGCAGCTTGGAGGTCGGGAGCACAGATACGCAGTATTTT
J gene: TRBJ2-1; clone size: few; V gene: TRBV7-9; D gene: .; CDR3 protein: CASSPRNREQFF; CDR3 DNA: TGTGCCAGCAGCCCACGAAACAGGGAGCAGTTCTTC
J gene: TRBJ2-1; clone size: .; V gene: TRBV19; D gene: TRBD2; CDR3 protein: CASSIISGRVHEQFF; CDR3 DNA: TGTGCCAGTAGTATTATTAGCGGGAGGGTCCATGAGCAGTTCTTC
J gene: TRBJ1-4; clone size: .; V gene: TRBV6-1; D gene: .; CDR3 protein: CASSEGANEKLFF; CDR3 DNA: TGTGCCAGCAGTGAAGGAGCTAATGAAAAACTGTTTTTT
J gene: TRBJ1-5; clone size: .; V gene: TRBV28; D gene: .; CDR3 protein: CATTRGAHLQPQHF; CDR3 DNA: TGTGCCACCACCCGGGGGGCGCATCTCCAGCCCCAGCATTTT
J gene: TRBJ2-1; clone size: .; V gene: TRBV29-1; D gene: TRBD2; CDR3 protein: CSVTAGDLSYNEQFF; CDR3 DNA: TGCAGCGTAACAGCGGGAGACCTCTCCTACAATGAGCAGTTCTTC
J gene: TRBJ2-5; clone size: .; V gene: TRBV18; D gene: .; CDR3 protein: CASSSATGYQETQYF; CDR3 DNA: TGTGCCAGCTCCAGCGCTACAGGCTACCAAGAGACCCAGTACTTC
J gene: TRBJ1-6; clone size: .; V gene: TRBV5-8; D gene: .; CDR3 protein: CASSNPPGPPNSPLHF; CDR3 DNA: TGTGCCAGCAGCAACCCCCCCGGTCCCCCTAATTCACCCCTCCACTTT
J gene: TRBJ1-3; clone size: .; V gene: TRBV27; D gene: .; CDR3 protein: CARGDSSGNTIYF; CDR3 DNA: TGTGCGCGGGGGGATTCTTCTGGAAACACCATATATTTT
J gene: TRBJ2-1; clone size: .; V gene: TRBV29-1; D gene: .; CDR3 protein: CSATRYGDEQFF; CDR3 DNA: TGCAGCGCCACCAGGTACGGGGATGAGCAGTTCTTC
J gene: TRBJ2-3; clone size: once; V gene: TRBV19; D gene: .; CDR3 protein: CASSIGGPSTDTQYF; CDR3 DNA: TGTGCCAGTAGTATAGGGGGGCCTAGCACAGATACGCAGTATTTT
J gene: TRBJ2-7; clone size: .; V gene: TRBV7-2; D gene: TRBD2; CDR3 protein: CASSVTSVSYEQYF; CDR3 DNA: TGTGCCAGCAGCGTGACTAGCGTGTCCTACGAGCAGTACTTC
J gene: TRBJ2-1; clone size: .; V gene: TRBV4-1; D gene: TRBD2; CDR3 protein: CASSHLGLAGEQFF; CDR3 DNA: TGCGCCAGCAGCCATCTCGGACTAGCGGGTGAGCAGTTCTTC
J gene: TRBJ1-5; clone size: .; V gene: TRBV28; D gene: .; CDR3 protein: CASSVLNQPQHF; CDR3 DNA: TGTGCCAGCAGCGTCTTAAATCAGCCCCAGCATTTT
J gene: TRBJ2-5; clone size: .; V gene: TRBV6-6; D gene: .; CDR3 protein: CASSLGGGETQYF; CDR3 DNA: TGTGCCAGCTCTCTAGGGGGGGGAGAGACCCAGTACTTC
J gene: TRBJ2-1; clone size: .; V gene: TRBV5-1; D gene: .; CDR3 protein: CASSSRGRSYNEQFF; CDR3 DNA: TGCGCCAGCAGTAGCCGCGGTAGGTCCTACAATGAGCAGTTCTTC
J gene: TRBJ2-1; clone size: few; V gene: TRBV19; D gene: .; CDR3 protein: CASSIKGQGSYNEQFF; CDR3 DNA: TGTGCCAGTAGTATTAAGGGCCAGGGCTCCTACAATGAGCAGTTCTTC
J gene: TRBJ2-2; clone size: .; V gene: TRBV6-4; D gene: TRBD2; CDR3 protein: CASSVELATGELFF; CDR3 DNA: TGTGCCAGCAGTGTAGAACTAGCGACCGGGGAGCTGTTTTTT
J gene: TRBJ2-1; clone size: .; V gene: TRBV7-3; D gene: TRBD2; CDR3 protein: CASSLVAGVNEQFF; CDR3 DNA: TGTGCCAGCAGCTTGGTAGCGGGGGTAAATGAGCAGTTCTTC
J gene: TRBJ2-7; clone size: .; V gene: TRBV27; D gene: .; CDR3 protein: CASSSTSWESAYEQYF; CDR3 DNA: TGTGCCAGCAGTTCGACTTCGTGGGAGTCCGCCTACGAGCAGTACTTC
J gene: TRBJ2-3; clone size: .; V gene: TRBV28; D gene: TRBD2; CDR3 protein: CASSPSGSGTDTQYF; CDR3 DNA: TGTGCCAGCAGCCCCAGCGGGAGTGGGACAGATACGCAGTATTTT
J gene: TRBJ2-1; clone size: .; V gene: TRBV7-9; D gene: .; CDR3 protein: CASSLARYSYNEQFF; CDR3 DNA: TGTGCCAGCAGCTTAGCTAGATACTCCTACAATGAGCAGTTCTTC
J gene: TRBJ2-3; clone size: few; V gene: TRBV27; D gene: .; CDR3 protein: CASSPLGSGTQYF; CDR3 DNA: TGTGCCAGCAGTCCCCTCGGCAGCGGTACGCAGTATTTT
J gene: TRBJ1-2; clone size: .; V gene: TRBV4-1; D gene: TRBD1; CDR3 protein: CASSQDGTGGFSNYGYTF; CDR3 DNA: TGCGCCAGCAGCCAAGATGGGACAGGGGGATTCTCTAACTATGGCTACACCTTC
J gene: TRBJ2-1; clone size: .; V gene: TRBV7-6; D gene: TRBD2; CDR3 protein: CASSLGNMAGGLNEQFF; CDR3 DNA: TGTGCCAGCAGCTTAGGGAACATGGCGGGAGGGCTAAATGAGCAGTTCTTC